The text below deals with one TCR beta chain. Its antigen is not identified. Primed by a sample-barcoded 5' primer and a J-beta primer mix, a second PCR proceeded for roughly 7 to 12 cycles. TCRdb redid the calling of the 5' RACE reads with MiXCR, one entry per CDR3 protein. The repertoire holds 890,000 or so distinct CDR3 sequences, approximately 67% seen once, with roughly 25% in the top ten. This record comes from a study of blood T cells in healthy people across ages. General study results and limits: Relative to aged donors, long-lived donors carried more naive CD4+ cells and displayed higher diversity. Among T cells, TCR beta diversity per million cells dropped roughly linearly as age rose.

The ends were cut back, 3 bases at V and 0 bases at J, with 12 bases in the middle. This CDR3 has 16 residues. Source material: blood. The TCR sequence derives from a man aged 25 to 40 in good health. J is TRBJ2-1 and V is TRBV12-3 or TRBV12-4, with D perhaps TRBD2 (5 bases). The CDR3 protein is CASSFSGSGSYNEQFF. CDR3 coding DNA: TGTGCCAGCAGTTTCTCGGGGTCCGGCTCCTACAATGAGCAGTTCTTC.